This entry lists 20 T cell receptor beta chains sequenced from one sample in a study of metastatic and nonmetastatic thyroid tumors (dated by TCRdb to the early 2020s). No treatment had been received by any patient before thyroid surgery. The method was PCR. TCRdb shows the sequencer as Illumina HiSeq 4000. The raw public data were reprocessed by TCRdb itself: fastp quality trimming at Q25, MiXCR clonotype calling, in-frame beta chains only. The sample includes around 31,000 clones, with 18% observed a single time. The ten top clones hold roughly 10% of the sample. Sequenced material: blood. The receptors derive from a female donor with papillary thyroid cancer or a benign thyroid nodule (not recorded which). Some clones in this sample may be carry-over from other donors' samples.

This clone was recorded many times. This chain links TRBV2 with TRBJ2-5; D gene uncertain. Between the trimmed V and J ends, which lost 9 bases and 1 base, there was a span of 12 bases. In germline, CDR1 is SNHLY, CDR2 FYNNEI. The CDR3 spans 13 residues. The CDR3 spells CASTATRQETQYF. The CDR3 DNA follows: TGTGCCAGTACGGCGACTCGCCAAGAGACCCAGTACTTC.

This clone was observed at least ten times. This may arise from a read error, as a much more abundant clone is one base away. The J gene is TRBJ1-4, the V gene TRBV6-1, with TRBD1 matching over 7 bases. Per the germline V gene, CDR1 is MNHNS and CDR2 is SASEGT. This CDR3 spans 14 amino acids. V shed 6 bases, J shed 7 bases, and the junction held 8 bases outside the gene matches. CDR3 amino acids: CASRGGTEAEKLFF. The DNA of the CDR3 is TGTGCCAGCAGGGGGGGGACAGAAGCTGAAAAACTGTTTTTT.

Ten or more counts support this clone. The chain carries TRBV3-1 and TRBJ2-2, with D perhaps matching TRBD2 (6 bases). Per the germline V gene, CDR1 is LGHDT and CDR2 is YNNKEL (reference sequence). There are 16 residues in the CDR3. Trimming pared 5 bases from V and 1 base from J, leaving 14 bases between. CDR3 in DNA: TGTGCCAGCAGCTCCCTAGCGTTTGGGAACACCGGGGAGCTGTTTTTT. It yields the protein CASSSLAFGNTGELFF.

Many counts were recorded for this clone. DNA for the CDR3: TGCGCCAGCAGCTTGGCTCTCCGAGAGACCCAGTACTTC. It encodes CASSLALRETQYF. The rearrangement uses TRBV5-1 and TRBJ2-5; D uncertain. V gave up 0 bases and J gave up 4 bases, with 7 bases separating them. CDR1 and CDR2 (germline): SGHRS, YFSETQ. The CDR3 is 13 amino acids. The full variable domain, rest sourced from reference TRBV5-1 and TRBJ2-5, is KAGVTQTPRYLIKTRGQQVTLSCSPISGHRSVSWYQQTPGQGLQFLFEYFSETQRNKGNFPGRFSGRQFSNSRSEMNVSTLELGDSALYLCASSLALRETQYFGPGTRLLVL.

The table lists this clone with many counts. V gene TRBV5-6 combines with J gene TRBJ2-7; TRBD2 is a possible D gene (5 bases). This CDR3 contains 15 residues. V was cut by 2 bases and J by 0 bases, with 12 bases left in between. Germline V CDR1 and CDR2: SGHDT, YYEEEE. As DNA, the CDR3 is TGTGCCAGCAGCTTACTAGGACCCAGCTCCTACGAGCAGTACTTC. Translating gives CASSLLGPSSYEQYF.

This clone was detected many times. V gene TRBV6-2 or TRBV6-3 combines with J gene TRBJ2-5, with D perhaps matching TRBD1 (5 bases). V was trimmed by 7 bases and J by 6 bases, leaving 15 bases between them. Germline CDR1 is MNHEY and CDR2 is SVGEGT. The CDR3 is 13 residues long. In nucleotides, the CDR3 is TGTGCCAGCAAGGGGTGGTTCAGGAAGACCCAGTACTTC. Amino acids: CASKGWFRKTQYF.

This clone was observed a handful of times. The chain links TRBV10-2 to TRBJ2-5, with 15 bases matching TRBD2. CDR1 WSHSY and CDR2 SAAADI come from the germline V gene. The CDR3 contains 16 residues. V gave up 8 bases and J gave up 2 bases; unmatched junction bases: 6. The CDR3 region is CASGLAGGIGQETQYF. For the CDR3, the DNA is TGCGCCAGCGGACTAGCGGGAGGGATTGGGCAAGAGACCCAGTACTTC.

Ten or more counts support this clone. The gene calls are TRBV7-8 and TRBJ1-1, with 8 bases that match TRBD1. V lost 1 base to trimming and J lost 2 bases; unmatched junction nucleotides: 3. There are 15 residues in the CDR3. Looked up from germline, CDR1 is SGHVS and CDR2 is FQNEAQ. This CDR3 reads CASSLVDRGNTEAFF. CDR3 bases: TGTGCCAGCAGCTTAGTAGACAGGGGCAACACTGAAGCTTTCTTT.

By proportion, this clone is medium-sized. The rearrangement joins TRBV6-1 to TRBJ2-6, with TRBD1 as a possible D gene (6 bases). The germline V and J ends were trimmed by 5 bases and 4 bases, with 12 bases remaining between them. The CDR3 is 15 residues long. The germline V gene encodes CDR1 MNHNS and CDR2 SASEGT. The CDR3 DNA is TGTGCCAGCAGTCCAGGGGAGTCCGGGGCCAACGTCCTGACTTTC. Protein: CASSPGESGANVLTF.

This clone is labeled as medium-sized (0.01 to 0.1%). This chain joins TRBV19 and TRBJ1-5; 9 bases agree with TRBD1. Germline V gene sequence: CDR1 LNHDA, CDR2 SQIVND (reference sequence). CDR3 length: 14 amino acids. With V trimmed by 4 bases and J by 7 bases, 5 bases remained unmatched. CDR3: CASSTQGAKQPQHF. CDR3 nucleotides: TGTGCCAGTAGTACACAGGGGGCGAAGCAGCCCCAGCATTTT.

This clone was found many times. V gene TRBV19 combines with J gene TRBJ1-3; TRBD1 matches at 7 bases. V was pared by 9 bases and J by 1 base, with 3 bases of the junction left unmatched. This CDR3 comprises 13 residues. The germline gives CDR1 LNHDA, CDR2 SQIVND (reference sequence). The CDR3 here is CASGTASGNTIYF. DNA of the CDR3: TGTGCCAGCGGGACAGCATCTGGAAACACCATATATTTT.

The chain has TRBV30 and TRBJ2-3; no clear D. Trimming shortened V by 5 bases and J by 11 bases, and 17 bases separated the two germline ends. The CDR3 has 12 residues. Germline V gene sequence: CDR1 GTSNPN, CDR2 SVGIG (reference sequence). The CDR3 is CAWGDGSFGQYF. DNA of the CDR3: TGTGCCTGGGGGGATGGTAGTTTTGGGCAGTATTTT.

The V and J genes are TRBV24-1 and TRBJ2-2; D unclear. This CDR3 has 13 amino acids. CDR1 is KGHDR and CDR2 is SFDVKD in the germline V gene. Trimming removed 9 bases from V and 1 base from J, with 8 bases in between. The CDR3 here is CATYDGNTGELFF. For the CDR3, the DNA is TGTGCCACCTACGACGGGAACACCGGGGAGCTGTTTTTT.

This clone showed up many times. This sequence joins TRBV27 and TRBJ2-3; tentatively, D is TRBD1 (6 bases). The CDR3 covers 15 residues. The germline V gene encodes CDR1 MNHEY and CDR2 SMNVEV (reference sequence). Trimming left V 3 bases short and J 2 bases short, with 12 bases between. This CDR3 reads CASSLLGHPTDTQYF. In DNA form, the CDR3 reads TGTGCCAGCAGTTTGTTGGGACATCCCACAGATACGCAGTATTTT.

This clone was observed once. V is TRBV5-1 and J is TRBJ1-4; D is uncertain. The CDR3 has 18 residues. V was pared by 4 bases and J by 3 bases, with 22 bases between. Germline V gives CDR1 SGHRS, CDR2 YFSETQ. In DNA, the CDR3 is TGCGCCAGCAGCGCCCGGCGAGCCGGCGTCGTGCCTAATGAAAAACTGTTTTTT. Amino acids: CASSARRAGVVPNEKLFF.

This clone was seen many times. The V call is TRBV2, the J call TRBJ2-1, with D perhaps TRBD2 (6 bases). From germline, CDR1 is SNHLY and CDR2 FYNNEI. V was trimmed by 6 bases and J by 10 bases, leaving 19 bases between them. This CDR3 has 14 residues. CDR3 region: CASRPEQGGNEQFF. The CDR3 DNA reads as TGTGCCAGCAGGCCCGAGCAGGGAGGCAACGAGCAGTTCTTC.

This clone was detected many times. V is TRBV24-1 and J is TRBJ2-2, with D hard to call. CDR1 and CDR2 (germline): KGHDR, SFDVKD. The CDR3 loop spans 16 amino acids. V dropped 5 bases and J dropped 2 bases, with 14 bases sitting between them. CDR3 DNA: TGTGCCACCAGTGGTGGGATAGCAGTCAACACCGGGGAGCTGTTTTTT. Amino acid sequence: CATSGGIAVNTGELFF.

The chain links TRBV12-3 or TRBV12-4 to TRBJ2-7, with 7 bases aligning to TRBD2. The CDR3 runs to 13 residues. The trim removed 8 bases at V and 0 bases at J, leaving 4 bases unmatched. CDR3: CASGSGPSYEQYF. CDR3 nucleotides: TGTGCCAGCGGTAGCGGGCCCTCCTACGAGCAGTACTTC.

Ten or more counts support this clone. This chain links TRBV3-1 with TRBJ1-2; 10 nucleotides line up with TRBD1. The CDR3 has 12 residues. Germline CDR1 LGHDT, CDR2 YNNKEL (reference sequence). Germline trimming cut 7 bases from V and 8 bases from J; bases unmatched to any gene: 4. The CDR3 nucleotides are TGTGCCAGCATGAGGGACAGGGGCGGCTACACCTTC. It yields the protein CASMRDRGGYTF.

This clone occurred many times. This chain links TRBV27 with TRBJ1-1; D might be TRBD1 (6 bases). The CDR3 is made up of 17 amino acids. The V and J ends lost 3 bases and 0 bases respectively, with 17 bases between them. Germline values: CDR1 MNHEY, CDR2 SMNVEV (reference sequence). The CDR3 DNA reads TGTGCCAGCAGTTTTGGTAGCGTACGGGGGCTGAACACTGAAGCTTTCTTT. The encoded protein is CASSFGSVRGLNTEAFF.